The 24 T cell receptor beta chains reported below all come from one sample, sequenced in a study of shared clonotypes between healthy human individuals. The protocol was immunoSEQ multiplex PCR, while the TCRdb copy is restricted to in-frame clones and leaves out a portion. The sample has some 2,500,000 clones, roughly 93% seen once. Input material: naive CD4+ T cells from PBMCs. Noted subset: CD45RA+ positively selected. The receptors originated from a man between 18 and 29 years old in good health. Some clones in this sample may be carry-over from other donors' samples.

This chain connects TRBV27 to TRBJ1-4; perhaps TRBD1 as D (5 bases). Trimming stripped 5 bases from V and 8 bases from J, with 15 bases between. This CDR3 region has 14 residues. Germline V gene lookup returns CDR1 MNHEY and CDR2 SMNVEV (reference sequence). This chain's CDR3 is CASSQIRVGEKLFF. As DNA, the CDR3 is TGTGCCAGCAGTCAAATCAGGGTTGGCGAAAAACTGTTTTTT.

This chain joins TRBV9 and TRBJ2-3; D may be TRBD1 or TRBD2 (6 bases each). The CDR3 sequence is 18 residues long. CDR1 is SGDLS and CDR2 is YYNGEE in the germline V gene. V lost 3 bases, J lost 0 bases, and 20 bases lay in between. For the CDR3, the DNA is TGTGCCAGCAGCGGAGGGGGTAGCGGCCACTTTAGCACAGATACGCAGTATTTT. This codes for CASSGGGSGHFSTDTQYF.

The V call is TRBV28, the J call TRBJ2-6, with TRBD1 matching over 7 bases. The CDR3 runs 20 residues. V gave up 6 bases and J gave up 0 bases; unmatched junction bases: 17. CDR1 MDHEN and CDR2 SYDVKM come from the germline V gene. CDR3 DNA: TGTGCCAGCAGCCCAATTCCCGGGACAGCAAAGAGCTCTGGGGCCAACGTCCTGACTTTC. This encodes CASSPIPGTAKSSGANVLTF.

The CDR3 DNA follows: TGTGCCATCAGTGAGTCTGAGATCAATGAGCAGTTCTTC. This codes for CAISESEINEQFF. This chain joins TRBV10-3 and TRBJ2-1; D not resolved. The CDR3 spans 13 residues. Looked up from germline, CDR1 is ENHRY and CDR2 is SYGVKD. The V end was cut by 0 bases, the J end by 6 bases, with 6 bases between.

V gene TRBV6-1 combines with J gene TRBJ2-7, with TRBD1 identical over 9 bases. Germline assignment: CDR1 MNHNS and CDR2 SASEGT. With V trimmed by 5 bases and J by 3 bases, 8 bases remained unmatched. This CDR3 is built from 15 residues. The CDR3: CASSFRGQGNYEQYF. The CDR3 coding sequence is TGTGCCAGCAGTTTCCGCGGACAGGGGAACTACGAGCAGTACTTC.

The CDR3 protein is CAWTGQTQYF. DNA for the CDR3: TGTGCCTGGACAGGTCAGACCCAGTACTTC. The rearrangement joins TRBV30 to TRBJ2-5; D gene unclear. The CDR3 is made up of 10 amino acids. The V and J ends lost 4 bases and 6 bases respectively, with 6 bases between them. CDR1 and CDR2 (germline): GTSNPN, SVGIG (reference sequence).

In DNA, the CDR3 is TGTGCCAGCTCACCGCAGGATTTCTACAATGAGCAGTTCTTC. It is translated as CASSPQDFYNEQFF. The gene calls are TRBV18 and TRBJ2-1; no reliable D call. Deletions cut 3 bases from V and 3 bases from J, with 9 bases between. The CDR3 extends over 14 amino acids. Germline CDR1 and CDR2: KGHSH and LQKENI.

The V gene is TRBV5-1, the J gene TRBJ2-5, with D hard to call. The V gene's germline CDR1 is SGHRS and CDR2 YFSETQ. This CDR3 region has 14 residues. V shed 4 bases and J shed 2 bases, with 12 bases lying between them. CDR3 sequence: CASSPSGPQETQYF. The CDR3 bases are TGCGCCAGCAGCCCATCTGGACCGCAAGAGACCCAGTACTTC. The variable domain in full, completed from reference TRBV5-1 and TRBJ2-5, reads KAGVTQTPRYLIKTRGQQVTLSCSPISGHRSVSWYQQTPGQGLQFLFEYFSETQRNKGNFPGRFSGRQFSNSRSEMNVSTLELGDSALYLCASSPSGPQETQYFGPGTRLLVL.

This chain links TRBV5-5 with TRBJ2-5; D is perhaps TRBD1 (6 bases). The CDR3 totals 16 residues. From germline, CDR1 is SGHKS and CDR2 YYEKEE (reference sequence). Trimming cost V 5 bases and J 0 bases, with 17 bases left between them. The CDR3 region has the DNA TGTGCCAGCAGGGCCCGGGACACCTTGTACCAAGAGACCCAGTACTTC. This gives the protein CASRARDTLYQETQYF.

The rearrangement links TRBV10-3 to TRBJ2-5, with D possibly matching TRBD1 (6 bases). The CDR3 covers 15 residues. Looked up from germline, CDR1 is ENHRY and CDR2 is SYGVKD. The ends were cut back, 3 bases at V and 0 bases at J, with 11 bases in the middle. This CDR3 reads CAISDLDRNQETQYF. As DNA, the CDR3 is TGTGCCATCAGTGATCTCGACAGGAACCAAGAGACCCAGTACTTC.

The J gene is TRBJ2-7, the V gene TRBV4-1; 10 bases map to TRBD1. The CDR3 runs 15 residues. Germline V gene sequence: CDR1 MGHRA, CDR2 YSYEKL. With 2 bases clipped from V and 11 bases from J, the junction kept 12 bases outside the gene matches. The CDR3 DNA sequence: TGCGCCAGCAGCCAACTTCACTCGGGGACAGGGGCAAAGTACTTC. Encoded protein: CASSQLHSGTGAKYF.

This clone was found once. V gene TRBV28 combines with J gene TRBJ2-3; no clear D gene. This CDR3 has 13 amino acids. Trimming removed 5 bases at V and 7 bases at J, with 13 bases between. Germline loops: CDR1 MDHEN, CDR2 SYDVKM. CDR3 DNA sequence: TGTGCCAGCAGTGACCCCACGGATAATACGCAGTATTTT. Translating gives CASSDPTDNTQYF.

The chain recombines TRBV2 with TRBJ2-5; 7 nucleotides align to TRBD2. Germline V gives CDR1 SNHLY, CDR2 FYNNEI. The CDR3 extends over 14 amino acids. V lost 8 bases and J lost 4; bases outside the gene matches: 10. In nucleotides, the CDR3 is TGTGCCAGCTCCCAGGCGGGAGCTGTAGAGACCCAGTACTTC. Encoded protein: CASSQAGAVETQYF.

A remark on this clone: Other DNA sequences in the sample encode the same CDR3. The DNA for the CDR3 is TGTGCCAGCAGCGCACGACCATATGGCTACACCTTC. This codes for CASSARPYGYTF. The J gene is TRBJ1-2, the V gene TRBV6-5; no definite D call. The length of the CDR3 is 12 residues. CDR1 and CDR2 (germline): MNHEY, SVGAGI. V was pared by 6 bases and J by 5 bases, with 10 bases between.

J is TRBJ1-2 and V is TRBV7-9, with D unclear. Germline V gene sequence: CDR1 SEHNR, CDR2 FQNEAQ (reference sequence). This CDR3 spans 12 amino acids. Trimming cost V 5 bases and J 8 bases, with 12 bases left between them. CDR3 DNA: TGTGCCAGCAGCCCACTTGCGGGAGGCTACACCTTC. This codes for CASSPLAGGYTF.

J is TRBJ2-7 and V is TRBV7-2; D gene ambiguous. This CDR3 has 13 residues. V was clipped by 0 bases and J by 3 bases, with 6 bases between them. Germline V gene data show CDR1 as SGHTA and CDR2 as FQGNSA. The CDR3: CASSLAPNYEQYF. CDR3 sequence (DNA): TGTGCCAGCAGCTTAGCGCCCAACTACGAGCAGTACTTC.

The genes are TRBV10-3 and TRBJ1-1; no reliable D call. V was clipped by 4 bases and J by 5 bases, with 11 bases between them. This CDR3 contains 13 residues. Germline loops: CDR1 ENHRY, CDR2 SYGVKD. DNA for the CDR3: TGTGCCATCAGTGGTCGGAGTGCGACTGAAGCTTTCTTT. Its translation is CAISGRSATEAFF.

V and J are TRBV10-3 and TRBJ1-2, with TRBD1 as a possible D gene (6 bases). The V gene lost 0 bases and the J gene lost 2 bases, with 10 bases spanning the gap. Germline CDR1 is ENHRY and CDR2 is SYGVKD. The CDR3 is 15 amino acids. DNA of the CDR3: TGTGCCATCAGTGAGTCCCCAGGGGAAAACTATGGCTACACCTTC. Translating gives CAISESPGENYGYTF.

The chain links TRBV5-1 to TRBJ2-2; D might be TRBD1 (5 bases). The germline V gene encodes CDR1 SGHRS and CDR2 YFSETQ. Trimming removed 3 bases from V and 6 bases from J, with 9 bases in between. The CDR3 totals 13 residues. The DNA of the CDR3 is TGCGCCAGCAGCTATACAGGCTCCGGGGAGCTGTTTTTT. This sequence encodes CASSYTGSGELFF.

The V and J genes are TRBV9 and TRBJ2-3; D tentatively fits TRBD1 or TRBD2 (5 bases each). There are 16 residues in the CDR3. The germline V gene encodes CDR1 SGDLS and CDR2 YYNGEE. V shed 4 bases and J shed 0 bases, with 15 bases lying between them. CDR3: CASSRDGRTSTDTQYF. CDR3 bases: TGTGCCAGCAGCCGGGACGGCCGAACTAGCACAGATACGCAGTATTTT.

In this sample, this clone turned up a few times. The rearrangement links TRBV25-1 to TRBJ2-7; 10 nucleotides match TRBD1. Germline CDR1 reads MGHDK; CDR2 reads SYGVNS. The CDR3 has 14 residues. J was trimmed by 5 bases and V by 3 bases; bases with no gene match: 4. The CDR3 sequence is CASSDTDRGNEQYF. The CDR3 bases are TGTGCCAGCAGTGATACGGACAGGGGGAACGAGCAGTACTTC.

The chain joins TRBV15 to TRBJ1-5; maybe TRBD1 (6 bases). The CDR3 extends over 18 amino acids. V lost 3 bases to trimming and J lost 0 bases, with 18 bases between them. In germline, CDR1 is LNHNV, CDR2 YYDKDF (reference sequence). The chain's CDR3 is CATSSVNRDTYSNQPQHF. CDR3 in DNA: TGTGCCACCAGCAGCGTGAACCGGGACACTTATAGCAATCAGCCCCAGCATTTT.

This chain uses TRBV19 with TRBJ2-3; 7 bases are a match to TRBD1. V gave up 3 bases and J gave up 2 bases; unmatched junction bases: 5. This CDR3 contains 15 residues. The germline V gene encodes CDR1 LNHDA and CDR2 SQIVND (reference sequence). The CDR3 DNA sequence: TGTGCCAGTAGTATGAGACAGGGCTCCACAGATACGCAGTATTTT. Translation gives CASSMRQGSTDTQYF.

V and J are TRBV5-1 and TRBJ2-3; D possibly corresponds to TRBD2 (5 bases). Trimming took off 6 bases at V and 0 bases at J, with 11 bases between the two ends. The germline gives CDR1 SGHRS, CDR2 YFSETQ. The CDR3 is made up of 14 amino acids. The CDR3 reads CASTREASTDTQYF. CDR3 DNA: TGCGCCAGCACCCGGGAAGCCAGCACAGATACGCAGTATTTT.